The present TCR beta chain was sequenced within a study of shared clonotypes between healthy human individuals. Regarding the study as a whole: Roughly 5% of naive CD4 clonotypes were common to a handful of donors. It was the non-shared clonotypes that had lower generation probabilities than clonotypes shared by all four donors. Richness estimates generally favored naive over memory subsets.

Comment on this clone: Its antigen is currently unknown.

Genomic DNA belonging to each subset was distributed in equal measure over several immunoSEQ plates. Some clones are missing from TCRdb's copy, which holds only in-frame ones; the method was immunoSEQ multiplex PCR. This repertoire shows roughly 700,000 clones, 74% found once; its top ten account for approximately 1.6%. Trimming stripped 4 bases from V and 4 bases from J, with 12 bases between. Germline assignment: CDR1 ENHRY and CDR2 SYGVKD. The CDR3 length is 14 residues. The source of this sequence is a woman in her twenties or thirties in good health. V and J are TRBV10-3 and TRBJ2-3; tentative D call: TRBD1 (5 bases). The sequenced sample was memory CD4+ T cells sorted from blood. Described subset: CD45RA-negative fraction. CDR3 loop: CAISGGGGPDTQYF. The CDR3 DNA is TGTGCCATCAGTGGGGGCGGTGGTCCAGATACGCAGTATTTT.